This passage covers 16 T cell receptor beta chains from one sample sequenced in a study of blood T cell repertoires in COVID-19. Profiled with immunoSEQ multiplex PCR; TCRdb holds only in-frame clones, not every one. The sample yields about 170,000 clones, 86% seen once. Sequenced sample: peripheral blood. The receptor set was obtained from a man between 65 and 85 years old with acute or convalescent COVID-19.

The chain uses TRBV7-9 and TRBJ2-1; TRBD2 aligns across 9 bases. The CDR3 contains 16 residues. Losses at the gene ends were 4 bases for V and 6 bases for J; bases not matched to a gene: 10. The germline V gene has CDR1 SEHNR and CDR2 FQNEAQ (reference sequence). CDR3 in DNA: TGTGCCAGCAGCTCTGGGGGTGCGGGGGGGCTCAATGAGCAGTTCTTC. Amino acid sequence: CASSSGGAGGLNEQFF.

V gene TRBV25-1 combines with J gene TRBJ2-5; 9 nucleotides agree with TRBD1. Per the germline V gene, CDR1 is MGHDK and CDR2 is SYGVNS. Losses at the gene ends were 3 bases for V and 3 bases for J; bases not matched to a gene: 11. The CDR3 runs 17 residues. In nucleotides, the CDR3 is TGTGCCAGCAGTGACTCTCTGGGACAGGGATGGGAAGAGACCCAGTACTTC. This translates into CASSDSLGQGWEETQYF.

This chain connects TRBV4-3 to TRBJ2-7; maybe TRBD2 (5 bases). CDR1 LGHNA and CDR2 YSLEER come from the germline V gene. The CDR3 is made up of 13 amino acids. The germline V and J ends were trimmed by 0 bases and 6 bases, with 9 bases remaining between them. As DNA, the CDR3 is TGCGCCAGCAGCCAAGAAACCCGGGGCGAGCAGTACTTC. Its translation is CASSQETRGEQYF.

V is TRBV5-6 and J is TRBJ2-7; 7 nucleotides align to TRBD1. The CDR3 is made up of 14 amino acids. V was pared by 0 bases and J by 5 bases, with 5 bases of the junction left unmatched. CDR1 is SGHDT, CDR2 YYEEEE, per germline. This CDR3 reads CASSLDYRGDEQYF. The CDR3 nucleotides read TGTGCCAGCAGCTTGGACTACAGGGGTGACGAGCAGTACTTC. The full variable domain, completed using reference TRBV5-6 and TRBJ2-7, is DAGVTQSPTHLIKTRGQQVTLRCSPKSGHDTVSWYQQALGQGPQFIFQYYEEEERQRGNFPDRFSGHQFPNYSSELNVNALLLGDSALYLCASSLDYRGDEQYFGPGTRLTVT.

This chain joins TRBV3-1 (or the pseudogene TRBV3-2) and TRBJ2-7, with a possible D match to TRBD1 (6 bases). The V end was cut by 3 bases, the J end by 9 bases, with 15 bases between. CDR1 LGHDT and CDR2 YNNKEL come from the germline V gene (reference sequence). The CDR3 is 13 amino acids. CDR3 region: CASSQIPQGGQYF. In DNA form, the CDR3 reads TGTGCCAGCAGCCAGATCCCCCAAGGGGGGCAGTACTTC.

The chain uses TRBV5-6 and TRBJ2-7, with 7 nucleotides matching TRBD2. V lost 1 base to trimming and J lost 6 bases; unmatched junction nucleotides: 1. From germline, CDR1 is SGHDT and CDR2 YYEEEE. This CDR3 spans 12 amino acids. The CDR3 protein is CASSLPGGEQYF. The CDR3 region has the DNA TGTGCCAGCAGCTTGCCGGGGGGCGAGCAGTACTTC.

This clone has just one count. V gene TRBV11-2 combines with J gene TRBJ2-1; 8 positions match TRBD2. Germline loops: CDR1 SGHAT, CDR2 FQNNGV. The trim removed 5 bases at V and 7 bases at J, leaving 7 bases unmatched. This CDR3 region has 14 residues. CDR3 region: CASSIRLATNEQFF. CDR3 DNA: TGTGCCAGCAGCATTCGACTAGCGACGAATGAGCAGTTCTTC.

This chain connects TRBV28 to TRBJ2-3; 7 bases fit TRBD1. CDR3 length: 14 amino acids. V lost 3 bases, J lost 2 bases, and 2 bases stayed unmatched. Germline-derived CDR1 and CDR2 are MDHEN and SYDVKM. In DNA, the CDR3 is TGTGCCAGCAGTTTGGGACAGCACACAGATACGCAGTATTTT. Protein product: CASSLGQHTDTQYF.

This sequence joins TRBV7-8 and TRBJ1-1, with D perhaps matching TRBD1 (5 bases). CDR3 length: 14 residues. The germline gives CDR1 SGHVS, CDR2 FQNEAQ. Deletions cut 3 bases from V and 5 bases from J, with 13 bases between. CDR3 DNA sequence: TGTGCCAGCAGCTTGCGGCGGGGCCAAACTGAAGCTTTCTTT. This codes for CASSLRRGQTEAFF.

The J gene is TRBJ2-5, the V gene TRBV28; TRBD1 is a possible D gene (5 bases). Trimming removed 6 bases from V and 0 bases from J, with 11 bases in between. This CDR3 contains 14 residues. Germline V CDR1 and CDR2: MDHEN, SYDVKM. The chain's CDR3 is CASRRQPYQETQYF. CDR3 coding DNA: TGTGCCAGCAGGCGACAGCCGTACCAAGAGACCCAGTACTTC.

V gene TRBV9 combines with J gene TRBJ1-5; the match to TRBD1 covers 10 bases. The ends lost 0 bases at V and 7 bases at J; junction bases unmatched: 4. Per germline, CDR1 SGDLS and CDR2 YYNGEE. The CDR3 spans 15 residues. CDR3 DNA sequence: TGTGCCAGCAGCGTAGCCCCGACAGGGGGCCAGCCCCAGCATTTT. Translation: CASSVAPTGGQPQHF.

The rearrangement joins TRBV28 to TRBJ2-7; 8 nucleotides match TRBD2. The length of the CDR3 is 15 residues. Germline assignment: CDR1 MDHEN and CDR2 SYDVKM. V was pared by 2 bases and J by 0 bases, with 3 bases of the junction left unmatched. The CDR3 sequence: CASSLAGGSSYEQYF. DNA for the CDR3: TGTGCCAGCAGTTTAGCGGGGGGAAGCTCCTACGAGCAGTACTTC.

In this sample, this clone turned up once. The chain recombines TRBV25-1 with TRBJ2-3; 7 nucleotides match TRBD2. The CDR3 runs to 15 residues. The junction had 5 bases not matched to a gene; V was cut back by 1 base and J by 4 bases. The germline V gene has CDR1 MGHDK and CDR2 SYGVNS. As DNA, the CDR3 is TGTGCCAGCAGTGAATGGGGGGGAGGCCCAGATACGCAGTATTTT. The encoded protein is CASSEWGGGPDTQYF. The complete variable domain, with remaining parts taken from reference TRBV25-1 and TRBJ2-3, reads EADIYQTPRYLVIGTGKKITLECSQTMGHDKMYWYQQDPGMELHLIHYSYGVNSTEKGDLSSESTVSRIRTEHFPLTLESARPSHTSQYLCASSEWGGGPDTQYFGPGTRLTVL.

The V and J genes are TRBV27 and TRBJ2-7, with D possibly matching TRBD2 (7 bases). This CDR3 is 14 amino acids long. The germline gives CDR1 MNHEY, CDR2 SMNVEV (reference sequence). The ends were cut back, 2 bases at V and 3 bases at J, with 11 bases in the middle. CDR3 coding DNA: TGTGCCAGCAGTTTAGGGGGGGCTCTCTACGAGCAGTACTTC. Its protein product is CASSLGGALYEQYF.

The chain is built from TRBV9 and TRBJ1-3; D gene ambiguous. Germline CDR1 is SGDLS and CDR2 is YYNGEE. The V and J ends lost 0 bases and 0 bases respectively, with 7 bases between them. The CDR3 is 15 residues long. The CDR3 sequence is CASSVAVSSGNTIYF. CDR3 nucleotides: TGTGCCAGCAGCGTAGCTGTCAGCTCTGGAAACACCATATATTTT.

The rearrangement links TRBV5-1 to TRBJ2-1, with a weak D call TRBD1 (6 bases). V lost 2 bases to trimming and J lost 4 bases, with 13 bases between them. This CDR3 spans 15 amino acids. The germline CDR1 and CDR2 sequences are SGHRS and YFSETQ. The CDR3 DNA reads TGCGCCAGCAGCTTCATGGACAGTTCTTACAATGAGCAGTTCTTC. Translation: CASSFMDSSYNEQFF.